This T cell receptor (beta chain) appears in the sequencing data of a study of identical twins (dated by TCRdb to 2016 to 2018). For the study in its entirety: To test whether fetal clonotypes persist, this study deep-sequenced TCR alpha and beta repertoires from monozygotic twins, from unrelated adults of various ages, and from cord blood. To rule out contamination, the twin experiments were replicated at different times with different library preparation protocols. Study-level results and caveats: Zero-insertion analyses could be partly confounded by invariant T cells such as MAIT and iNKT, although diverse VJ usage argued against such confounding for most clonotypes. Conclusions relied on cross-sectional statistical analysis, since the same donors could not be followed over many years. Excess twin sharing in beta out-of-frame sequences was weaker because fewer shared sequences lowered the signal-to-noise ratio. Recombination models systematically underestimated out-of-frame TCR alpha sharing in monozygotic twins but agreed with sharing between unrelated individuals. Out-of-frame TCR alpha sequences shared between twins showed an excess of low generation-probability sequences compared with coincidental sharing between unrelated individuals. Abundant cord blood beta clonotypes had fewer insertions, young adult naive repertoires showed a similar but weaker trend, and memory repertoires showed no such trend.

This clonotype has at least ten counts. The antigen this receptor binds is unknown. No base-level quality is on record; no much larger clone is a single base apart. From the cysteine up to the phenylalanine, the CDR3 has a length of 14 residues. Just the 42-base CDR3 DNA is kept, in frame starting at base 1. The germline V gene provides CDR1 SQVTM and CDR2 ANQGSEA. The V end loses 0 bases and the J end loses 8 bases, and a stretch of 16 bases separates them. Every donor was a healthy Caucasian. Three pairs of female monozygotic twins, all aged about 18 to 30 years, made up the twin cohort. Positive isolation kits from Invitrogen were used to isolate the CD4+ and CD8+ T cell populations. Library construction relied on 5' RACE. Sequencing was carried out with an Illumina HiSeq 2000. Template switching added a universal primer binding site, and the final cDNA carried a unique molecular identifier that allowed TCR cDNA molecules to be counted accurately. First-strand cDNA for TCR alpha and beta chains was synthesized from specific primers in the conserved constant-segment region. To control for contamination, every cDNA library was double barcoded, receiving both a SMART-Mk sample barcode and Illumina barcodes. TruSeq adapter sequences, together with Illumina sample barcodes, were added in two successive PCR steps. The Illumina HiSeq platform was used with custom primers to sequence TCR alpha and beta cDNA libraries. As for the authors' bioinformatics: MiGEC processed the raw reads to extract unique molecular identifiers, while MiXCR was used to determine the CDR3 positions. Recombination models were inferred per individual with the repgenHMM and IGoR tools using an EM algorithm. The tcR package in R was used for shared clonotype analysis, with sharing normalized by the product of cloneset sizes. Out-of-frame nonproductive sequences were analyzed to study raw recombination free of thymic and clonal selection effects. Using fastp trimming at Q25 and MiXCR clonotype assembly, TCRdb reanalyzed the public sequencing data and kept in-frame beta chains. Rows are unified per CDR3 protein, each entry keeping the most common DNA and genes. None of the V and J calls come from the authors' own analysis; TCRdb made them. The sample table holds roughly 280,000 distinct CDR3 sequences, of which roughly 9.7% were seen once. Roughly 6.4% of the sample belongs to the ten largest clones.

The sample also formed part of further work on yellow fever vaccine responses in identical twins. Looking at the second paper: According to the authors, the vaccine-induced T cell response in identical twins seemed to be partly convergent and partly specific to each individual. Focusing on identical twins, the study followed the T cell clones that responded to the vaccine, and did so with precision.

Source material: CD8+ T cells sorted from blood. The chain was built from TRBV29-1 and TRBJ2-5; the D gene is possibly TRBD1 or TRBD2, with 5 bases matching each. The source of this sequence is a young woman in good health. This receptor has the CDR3 CSVEDGGRMTTQYF. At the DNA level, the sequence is TGCAGCGTTGAAGATGGGGGACGGATGACCACCCAGTACTTC.